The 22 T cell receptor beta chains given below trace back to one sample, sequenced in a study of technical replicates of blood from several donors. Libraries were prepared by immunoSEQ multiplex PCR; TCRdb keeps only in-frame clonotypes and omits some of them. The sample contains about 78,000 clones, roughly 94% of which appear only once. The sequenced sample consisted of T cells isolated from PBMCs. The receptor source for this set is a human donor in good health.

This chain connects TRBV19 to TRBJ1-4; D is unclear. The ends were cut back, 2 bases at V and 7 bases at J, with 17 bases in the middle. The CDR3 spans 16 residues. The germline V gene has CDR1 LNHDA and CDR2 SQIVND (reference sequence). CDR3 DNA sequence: TGTGCCAGTAGTATAAAGAAGAGGGTTAACGGTGAAAAACTGTTTTTT. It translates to CASSIKKRVNGEKLFF.

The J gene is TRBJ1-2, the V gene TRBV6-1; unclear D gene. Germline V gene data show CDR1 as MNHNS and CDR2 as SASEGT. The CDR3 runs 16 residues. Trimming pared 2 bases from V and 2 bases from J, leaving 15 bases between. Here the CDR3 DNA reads TGTGCCAGCAGTGAATTAACACGAGGATTGAACTATGGCTACACCTTC. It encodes CASSELTRGLNYGYTF.

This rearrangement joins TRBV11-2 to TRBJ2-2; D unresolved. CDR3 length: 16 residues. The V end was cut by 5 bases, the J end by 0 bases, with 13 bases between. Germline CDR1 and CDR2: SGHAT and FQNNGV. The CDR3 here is CASSRSSTPNTGELFF. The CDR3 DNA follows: TGTGCCAGCAGCCGATCGAGTACGCCGAACACCGGGGAGCTGTTTTTT.

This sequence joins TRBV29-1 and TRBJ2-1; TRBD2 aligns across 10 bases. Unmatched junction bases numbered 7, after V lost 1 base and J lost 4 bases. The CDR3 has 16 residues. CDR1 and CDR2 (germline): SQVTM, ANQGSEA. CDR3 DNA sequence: TGCAGCGTTGAAGTTGGCCTAGCGGGAGAATACAATGAGCAGTTCTTC. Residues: CSVEVGLAGEYNEQFF.

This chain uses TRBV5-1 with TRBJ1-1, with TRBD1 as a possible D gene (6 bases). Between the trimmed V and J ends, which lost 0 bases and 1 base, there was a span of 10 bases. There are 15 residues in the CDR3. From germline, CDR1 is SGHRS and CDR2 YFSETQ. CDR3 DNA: TGCGCCAGCAGCTTGGAGGGACACCCGAACACTGAAGCTTTCTTT. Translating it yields CASSLEGHPNTEAFF.

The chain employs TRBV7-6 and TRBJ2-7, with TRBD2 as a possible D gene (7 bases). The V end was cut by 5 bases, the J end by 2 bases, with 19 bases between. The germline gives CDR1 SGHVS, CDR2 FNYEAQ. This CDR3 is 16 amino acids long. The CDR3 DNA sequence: TGTGCCAGCAGCCTCGGGGGCGGGAGTTCTCCCTACGAGCAGTACTTC. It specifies CASSLGGGSSPYEQYF.

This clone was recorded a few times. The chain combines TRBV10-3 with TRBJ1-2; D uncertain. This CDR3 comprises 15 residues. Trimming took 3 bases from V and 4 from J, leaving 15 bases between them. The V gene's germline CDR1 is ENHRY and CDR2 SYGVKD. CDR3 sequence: CAISDPGGGSYGYTF. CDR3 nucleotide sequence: TGTGCCATCAGTGATCCCGGAGGCGGGTCCTATGGCTACACCTTC.

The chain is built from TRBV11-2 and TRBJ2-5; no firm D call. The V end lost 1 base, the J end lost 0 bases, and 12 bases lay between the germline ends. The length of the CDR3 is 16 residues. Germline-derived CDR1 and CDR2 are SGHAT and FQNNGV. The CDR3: CASSLGGTSYQETQYF. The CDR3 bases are TGTGCCAGCAGCTTAGGTGGTACCAGTTACCAAGAGACCCAGTACTTC. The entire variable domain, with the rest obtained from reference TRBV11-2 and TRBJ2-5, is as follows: EAGVAQSPRYKIIEKRQSVAFWCNPISGHATLYWYQQILGQGPKLLIQFQNNGVVDDSQLPKDRFSAERLKGVDSTLKIQPAKLEDSAVYLCASSLGGTSYQETQYFGPGTRLLVL.

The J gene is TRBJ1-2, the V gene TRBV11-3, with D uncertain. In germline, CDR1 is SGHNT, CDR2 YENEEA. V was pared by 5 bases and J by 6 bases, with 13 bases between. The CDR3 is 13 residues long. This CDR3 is CASSPSPSDGYTF. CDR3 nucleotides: TGTGCCAGCAGCCCTAGCCCCTCAGATGGCTACACCTTC.

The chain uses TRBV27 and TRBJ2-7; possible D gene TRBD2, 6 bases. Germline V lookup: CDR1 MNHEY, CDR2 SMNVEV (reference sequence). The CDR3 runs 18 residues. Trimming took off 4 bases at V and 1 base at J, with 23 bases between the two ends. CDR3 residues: CASSSLLSPGEWSYEQYF. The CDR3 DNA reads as TGTGCCAGCAGTTCGCTACTTTCCCCGGGGGAATGGTCCTACGAGCAGTACTTC.

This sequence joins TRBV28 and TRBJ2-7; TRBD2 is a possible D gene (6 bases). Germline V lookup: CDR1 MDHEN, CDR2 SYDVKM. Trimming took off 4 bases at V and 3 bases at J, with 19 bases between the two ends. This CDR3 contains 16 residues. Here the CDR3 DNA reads TGTGCCAGCAGTTCATGGGGACCCGGGGGTGTCTACGAGCAGTACTTC. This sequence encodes CASSSWGPGGVYEQYF.

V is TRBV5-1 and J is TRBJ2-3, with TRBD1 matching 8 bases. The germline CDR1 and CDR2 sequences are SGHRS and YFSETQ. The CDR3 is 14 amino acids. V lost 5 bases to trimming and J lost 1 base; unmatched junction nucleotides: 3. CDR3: CASRKTGGTDTQYF. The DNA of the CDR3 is TGCGCCAGCAGAAAGACAGGGGGCACAGATACGCAGTATTTT.

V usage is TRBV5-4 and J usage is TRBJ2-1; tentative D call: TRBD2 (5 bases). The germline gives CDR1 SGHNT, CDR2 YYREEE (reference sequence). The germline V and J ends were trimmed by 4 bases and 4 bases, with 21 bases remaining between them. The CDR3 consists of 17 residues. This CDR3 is CASSLKKSGGFYNEQFF. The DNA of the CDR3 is TGTGCCAGCAGCCTCAAAAAAAGCGGTGGTTTTTACAATGAGCAGTTCTTC.

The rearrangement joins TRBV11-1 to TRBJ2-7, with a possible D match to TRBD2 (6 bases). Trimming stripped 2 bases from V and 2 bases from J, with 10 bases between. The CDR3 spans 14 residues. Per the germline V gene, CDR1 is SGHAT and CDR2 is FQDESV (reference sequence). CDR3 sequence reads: CASSLTGLPYEQYF. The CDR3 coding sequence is TGTGCCAGCAGCTTAACGGGACTCCCCTACGAGCAGTACTTC.

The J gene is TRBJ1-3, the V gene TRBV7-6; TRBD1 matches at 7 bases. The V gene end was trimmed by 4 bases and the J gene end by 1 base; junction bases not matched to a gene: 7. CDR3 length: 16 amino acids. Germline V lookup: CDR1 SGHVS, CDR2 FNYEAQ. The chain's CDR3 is CASSWMQQGSGNTIYF. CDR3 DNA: TGTGCCAGCAGCTGGATGCAACAGGGGTCTGGAAACACCATATATTTT.

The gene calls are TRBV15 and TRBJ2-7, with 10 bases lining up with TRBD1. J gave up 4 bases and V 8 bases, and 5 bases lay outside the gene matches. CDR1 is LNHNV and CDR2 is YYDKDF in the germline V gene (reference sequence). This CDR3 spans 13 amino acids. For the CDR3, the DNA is TGTGCCACCGGGACAGGGGATTGGTACGAGCAGTACTTC. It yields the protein CATGTGDWYEQYF.

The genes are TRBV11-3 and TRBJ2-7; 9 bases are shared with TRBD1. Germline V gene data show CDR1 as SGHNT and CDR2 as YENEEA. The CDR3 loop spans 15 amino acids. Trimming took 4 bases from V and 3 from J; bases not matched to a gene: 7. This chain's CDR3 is CASSSPGQGVYEQYF. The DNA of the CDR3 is TGTGCCAGCAGCTCACCGGGACAGGGTGTCTACGAGCAGTACTTC. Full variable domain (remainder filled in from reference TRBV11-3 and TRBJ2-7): EAGVVQSPRYKIIEKKQPVAFWCNPISGHNTLYWYLQNLGQGPELLIRYENEEAVDDSQLPKDRFSAERLKGVDSTLKIQPAELGDSAVYLCASSSPGQGVYEQYFGPGTRLTVT.

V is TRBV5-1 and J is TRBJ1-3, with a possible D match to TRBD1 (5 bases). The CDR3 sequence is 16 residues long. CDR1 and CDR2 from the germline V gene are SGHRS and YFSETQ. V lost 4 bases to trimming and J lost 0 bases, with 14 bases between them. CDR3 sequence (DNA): TGCGCCAGCAGCCTTGGAGACAGACTCTCTGGAAACACCATATATTTT. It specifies CASSLGDRLSGNTIYF.

CDR3 nucleotide sequence: TGTGCCAGCAGCTGGGGACAGGGGGCAGGCAATGAGCAGTTCTTC. It yields the protein CASSWGQGAGNEQFF. The rearrangement links TRBV7-6 to TRBJ2-1, with 12 bases matching TRBD1. Germline V gives CDR1 SGHVS, CDR2 FNYEAQ. CDR3 size: 15 residues. J gave up 6 bases and V 4 bases, and 4 bases lay outside the gene matches.

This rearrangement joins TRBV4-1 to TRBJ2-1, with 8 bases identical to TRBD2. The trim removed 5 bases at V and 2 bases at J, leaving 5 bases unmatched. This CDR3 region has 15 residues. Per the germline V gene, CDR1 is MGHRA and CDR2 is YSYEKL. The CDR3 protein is CASSSIAGTYNEQFF. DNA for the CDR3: TGCGCCAGCAGCTCCATAGCGGGGACCTACAATGAGCAGTTCTTC.

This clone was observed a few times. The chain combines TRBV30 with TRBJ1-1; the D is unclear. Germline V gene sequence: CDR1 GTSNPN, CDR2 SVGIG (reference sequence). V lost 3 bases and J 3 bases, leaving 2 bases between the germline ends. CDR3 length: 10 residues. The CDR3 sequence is CAWSDTEAFF. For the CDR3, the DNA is TGTGCCTGGAGCGACACTGAAGCTTTCTTT.

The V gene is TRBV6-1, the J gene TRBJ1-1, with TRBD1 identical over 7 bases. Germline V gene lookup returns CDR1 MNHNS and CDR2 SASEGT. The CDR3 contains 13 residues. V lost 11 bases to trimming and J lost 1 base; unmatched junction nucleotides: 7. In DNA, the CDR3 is TGTGCCGGGGAGGACAGGACGAACACTGAAGCTTTCTTT. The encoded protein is CAGEDRTNTEAFF.